The source of this T cell receptor (beta chain) is a study of blood T cell repertoires in COVID-19. Study overall: COVID-19 samples from acute and convalescent phases originated in the United States, Italy and Spain.

CDR3 length: 13 residues. Between the trimmed V and J ends, which lost 2 bases and 7 bases, there was a span of 9 bases. Libraries were prepared by immunoSEQ multiplex PCR; TCRdb keeps only in-frame clonotypes and omits some of them. This table holds approximately 72,000 clones, approximately 86% found once. The specimen was peripheral blood. The sequence came from a man aged 45-60 years with acute or convalescent COVID-19. This sequence joins TRBV12-3 or TRBV12-4 and TRBJ1-5; D possibly corresponds to TRBD1 (5 bases). The CDR3 region has the DNA TGTGCCAGCAGTTTATGGGGGGGACAGCCCCAGCATTTT. This translates into CASSLWGGQPQHF.